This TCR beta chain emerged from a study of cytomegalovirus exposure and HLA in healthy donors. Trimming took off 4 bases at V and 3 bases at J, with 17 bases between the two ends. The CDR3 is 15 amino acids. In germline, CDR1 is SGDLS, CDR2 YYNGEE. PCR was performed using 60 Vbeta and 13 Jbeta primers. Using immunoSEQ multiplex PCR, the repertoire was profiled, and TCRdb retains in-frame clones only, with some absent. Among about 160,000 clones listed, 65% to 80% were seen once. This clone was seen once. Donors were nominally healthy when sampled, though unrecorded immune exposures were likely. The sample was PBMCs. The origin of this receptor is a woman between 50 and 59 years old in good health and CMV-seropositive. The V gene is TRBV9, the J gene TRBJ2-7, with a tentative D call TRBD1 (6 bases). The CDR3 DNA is TGTGCCAGCAGCCCGTTTGGGGACATAGACTACGAGCAGTACTTC. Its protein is CASSPFGDIDYEQYF.